The present T cell receptor beta chain was sequenced within a study of blood T cell repertoires in COVID-19. Profiled with immunoSEQ multiplex PCR; TCRdb holds only in-frame clones, not every one. The table has 200,000 to 300,000 clones, about 87% seen once. The CDR3 is made up of 13 amino acids. Trimming took 8 bases from V and 1 from J, leaving 6 bases between them. Germline CDR1 and CDR2: MDHEN and SYDVKM. The receptor was derived from a woman younger than 45 with COVID-19, enrolled during active disease. The chain is built from TRBV28 and TRBJ1-6; D ambiguous. Sequencing was done on a sample of peripheral blood. The CDR3 DNA sequence: TGTGCCAGCCGGCGGTCCTATAATTCACCCCTCCACTTT. Protein sequence: CASRRSYNSPLHF.